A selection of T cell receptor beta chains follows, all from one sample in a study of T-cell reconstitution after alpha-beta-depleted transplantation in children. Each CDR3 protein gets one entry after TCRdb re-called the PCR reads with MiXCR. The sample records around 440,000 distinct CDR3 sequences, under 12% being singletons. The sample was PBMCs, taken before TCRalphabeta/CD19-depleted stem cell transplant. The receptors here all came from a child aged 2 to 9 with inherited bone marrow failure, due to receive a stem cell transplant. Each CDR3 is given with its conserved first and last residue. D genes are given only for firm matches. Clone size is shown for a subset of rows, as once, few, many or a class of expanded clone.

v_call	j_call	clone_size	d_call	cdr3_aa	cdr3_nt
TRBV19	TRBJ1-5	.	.	CASRKGGGPQHF	TGTGCCAGTAGGAAGGGAGGGGGGCCCCAGCATTTT
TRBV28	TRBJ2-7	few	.	CASSFIAHTYEQYF	TGTGCCAGCAGTTTTATCGCCCACACATACGAGCAGTACTTC
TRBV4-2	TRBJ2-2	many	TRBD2	CASRLRRREAGTGELFF	TGTGCCAGCAGGCTCCGGAGGCGGGAGGCCGGCACCGGGGAGCTGTTTTTT
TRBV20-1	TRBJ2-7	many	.	CSARQVHEQYF	TGCAGTGCTAGACAGGTCCACGAGCAGTACTTC
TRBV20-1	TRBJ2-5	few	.	CSATGAVYQETQYF	TGCAGTGCTACAGGGGCCGTGTACCAAGAGACCCAGTACTTC
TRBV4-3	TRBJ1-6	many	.	CASSYNRDVSYNSPLHF	TGCGCCAGCAGCTACAACCGGGACGTCTCCTATAATTCACCCCTCCACTTT
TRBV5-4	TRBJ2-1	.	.	CASSLATGGPNEQFF	TGTGCCAGCAGCTTGGCAACCGGGGGCCCCAATGAGCAGTTCTTC
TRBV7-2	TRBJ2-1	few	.	CASSIPRGAYNEQFF	TGTGCCAGCAGCATTCCCCGGGGAGCCTACAATGAGCAGTTCTTC
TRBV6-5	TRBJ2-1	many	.	CASSYVGGLVEQFF	TGTGCCAGCAGTTACGTAGGCGGGCTCGTTGAGCAGTTCTTC
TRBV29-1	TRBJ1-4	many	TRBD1	CSALPGTGREKLFF	TGCAGCGCCCTTCCGGGGACAGGGCGTGAAAAACTGTTTTTT
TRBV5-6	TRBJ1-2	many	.	CASSSGPNYGYTF	TGTGCCAGCAGCTCCGGCCCGAACTATGGCTACACCTTC
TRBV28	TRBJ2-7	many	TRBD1	CASSGQVSYEQYF	TGTGCCAGCAGCGGACAGGTTTCCTACGAGCAGTACTTC
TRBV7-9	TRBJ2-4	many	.	CASSSSGEWNIQYF	TGTGCCAGCAGTTCAAGCGGAGAATGGAACATTCAGTACTTC